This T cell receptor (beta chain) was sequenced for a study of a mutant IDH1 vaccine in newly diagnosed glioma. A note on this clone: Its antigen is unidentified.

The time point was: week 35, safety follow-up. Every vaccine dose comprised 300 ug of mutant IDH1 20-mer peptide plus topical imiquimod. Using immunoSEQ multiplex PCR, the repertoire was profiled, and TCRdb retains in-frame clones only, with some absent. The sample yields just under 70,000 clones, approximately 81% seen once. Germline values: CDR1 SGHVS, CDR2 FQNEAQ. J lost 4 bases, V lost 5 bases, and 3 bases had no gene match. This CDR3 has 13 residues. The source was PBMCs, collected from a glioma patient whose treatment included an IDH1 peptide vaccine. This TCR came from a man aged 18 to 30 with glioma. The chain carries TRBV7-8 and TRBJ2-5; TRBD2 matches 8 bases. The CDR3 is CASSPGGVETQYF. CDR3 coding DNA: TGTGCCAGCAGCCCGGGGGGGGTAGAGACCCAGTACTTC.